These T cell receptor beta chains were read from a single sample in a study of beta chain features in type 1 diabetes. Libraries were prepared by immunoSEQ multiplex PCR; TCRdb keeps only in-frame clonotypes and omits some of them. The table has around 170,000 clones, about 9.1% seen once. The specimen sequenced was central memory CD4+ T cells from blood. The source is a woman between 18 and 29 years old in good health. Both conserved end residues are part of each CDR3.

CDR3: CASSQGSGRAYDEQYF
V: TRBV4-2
J: TRBJ2-7

CDR3: CSVAWASNTGELFF
V: TRBV29-1
J: TRBJ2-2

CDR3: CASSPYIAALGDEQFF
V: TRBV7-2
J: TRBJ2-1

CDR3: CAFKRTEGQPQHF
V: TRBV2
J: TRBJ1-5

CDR3: CASSSRSGGSDTQYF
V: TRBV7-6
J: TRBJ2-3

CDR3: CATSRLGTGRIYEQYF
V: TRBV15
J: TRBJ2-7

CDR3: CASSSGGDYNEQFF
V: TRBV7-9
J: TRBJ2-1

CDR3: CASSPTGGGEKLFF
V: TRBV28
J: TRBJ1-4

CDR3: CAISEWGTSTNTGELFF
V: TRBV10-3
J: TRBJ2-2

CDR3: CASSSGASTDTQYF
V: TRBV7-3
J: TRBJ2-3

CDR3: CASSPGTSDPYEQYF
V: TRBV5-1
J: TRBJ2-7

CDR3: CASSDPGMETQYF
V: TRBV6-6
J: TRBJ2-5

CDR3: CASSHTLAGVYEQYF
V: TRBV14
J: TRBJ2-7

CDR3: CASRERRATDTQYF
V: TRBV19
J: TRBJ2-3

CDR3: CASSLDQGTIHEQYF
V: TRBV5-1
J: TRBJ2-7

CDR3: CASSPSRGTKETQYF
V: TRBV18
J: TRBJ2-5

CDR3: CASSLSTSGGEQFF
V: TRBV5-1
J: TRBJ2-1

CDR3: CASSLRQGAGNTIYF
V: TRBV7-2
J: TRBJ1-3

CDR3: CASSPSLAGGGELFF
V: TRBV7-2
J: TRBJ2-2

CDR3: CAWTLQEIYGYTF
V: TRBV30
J: TRBJ1-2

CDR3: CASRLAGGNEQFF
V: TRBV27
J: TRBJ2-1

CDR3: CASSIHQEDTQYF
V: TRBV11-1
J: TRBJ2-3